This T cell receptor (beta chain) was captured by sequencing in a study of T-cell memory formation after mild COVID-19. Study as a whole: For the most part, TCR clusters were specific to one donor.

In TCRdb, the 5' RACE reads were re-called with MiXCR into one record per CDR3 protein. Here the sample spans about 430,000 distinct CDR3 sequences, approximately 19% being singletons. Trimming cost V 0 bases and J 5 bases, with 11 bases left between them. This CDR3 region has 14 residues. CDR1 and CDR2 (germline): SGHRS, YFSETQ. This clonotype was counted at least ten times. What it binds is unknown. Study-level results: The appearance of some responding clones in pre-infection memory suggested that cross-reactive memory joined. A balance of CD4 and CD8 characterized clones contracting day 15 to 85, whereas later expanders leaned CD4+.

The source of this sequence is a man aged 18 to 29 who had mild COVID-19 (a few samples of this study predate the infection). Cell type and time point are not known. Source material: PBMCs or a T cell subset sorted from them (not recorded which). The V gene is TRBV5-1, the J gene TRBJ2-5, with unresolved D. CDR3 residues: CASSLGGDGETQYF. CDR3 bases: TGCGCCAGCAGCTTGGGCGGCGACGGGGAGACCCAGTACTTC.